Following are 3 T cell receptor beta chains from one sample sequenced in a study of T cell repertoires in cytomegalovirus infection. TCRdb redid the calling of the reads with MiXCR, one entry per CDR3 protein. Of over 250,000 distinct CDR3 sequences detected, roughly 21% appear once; the ten largest clones hold approximately 20%. No cognate antigen is known for these TCRs. The source material was cultured PBMCs, sampled from culture after CMV antigen stimulation. These receptors originate from a human donor in good health (CMV status not recorded). Some clones in this sample may be carry-over from other donors' samples.

This clonotype was recorded many times. V is TRBV7-3 and J is TRBJ2-3; D not certain. This CDR3 has 13 amino acids. Germline loops: CDR1 SGHTA, CDR2 FQGTGA. Trimming pared 4 bases from V and 2 bases from J, leaving 7 bases between. CDR3 sequence: CASSSTPTDTQYF. CDR3 nucleotide sequence: TGTGCCAGCAGCTCAACCCCCACAGATACGCAGTATTTT. Combining the CDR3 with reference TRBV7-3 and TRBJ2-3 gives the whole variable domain GAGVSQTPSNKVTEKGKYVELRCDPISGHTALYWYRQSLGQGPEFLIYFQGTGAADDSGLPNDRFFAVRPEGSVSTLKIQRTERGDSAVYLCASSSTPTDTQYFGPGTRLTVL.

In DNA form, the CDR3 reads TGTGCCAGCAATGCGGGAGGGCCGTCGGATGAGCAGTTCTTC. Its protein product is CASNAGGPSDEQFF. The genes are TRBV7-6 and TRBJ2-1; TRBD2 matches at 9 bases. Germline CDR1 and CDR2: SGHVS and FNYEAQ. Losses at the gene ends were 7 bases for V and 8 bases for J; bases not matched to a gene: 9. This CDR3 is built from 14 residues.

This clonotype has ten or more counts. The rearrangement joins TRBV7-8 to TRBJ2-4; D gene unclear. Deletions cut 7 bases from V and 0 bases from J, with 13 bases between. Germline V gene lookup returns CDR1 SGHVS and CDR2 FQNEAQ. The CDR3 is made up of 15 amino acids. The CDR3 DNA is TGTGCCAGCACCCCGGCGGTGCTAGCCAAAAACATTCAGTACTTC. Its translation is CASTPAVLAKNIQYF.